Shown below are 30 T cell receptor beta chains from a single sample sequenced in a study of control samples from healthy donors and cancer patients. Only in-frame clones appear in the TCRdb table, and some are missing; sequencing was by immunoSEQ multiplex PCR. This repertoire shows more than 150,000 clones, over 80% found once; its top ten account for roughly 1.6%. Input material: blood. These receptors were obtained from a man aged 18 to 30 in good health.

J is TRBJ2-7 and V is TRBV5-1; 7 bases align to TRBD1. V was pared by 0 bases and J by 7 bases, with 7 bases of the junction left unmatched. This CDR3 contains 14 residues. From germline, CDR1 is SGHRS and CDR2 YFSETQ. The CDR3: CASSLGAGTAEQYF. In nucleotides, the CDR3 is TGCGCCAGCAGCTTGGGTGCAGGGACAGCAGAGCAGTACTTC.

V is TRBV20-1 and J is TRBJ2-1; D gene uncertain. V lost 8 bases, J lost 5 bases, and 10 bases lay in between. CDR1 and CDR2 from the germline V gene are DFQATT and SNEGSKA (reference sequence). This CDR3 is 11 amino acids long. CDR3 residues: CSSAQNNEQFF. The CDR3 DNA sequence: TGCAGTTCGGCCCAGAACAATGAGCAGTTCTTC.

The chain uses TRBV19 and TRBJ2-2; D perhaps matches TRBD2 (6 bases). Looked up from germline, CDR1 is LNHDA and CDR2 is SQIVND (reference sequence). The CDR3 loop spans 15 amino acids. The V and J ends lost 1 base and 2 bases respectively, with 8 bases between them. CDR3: CASSIVGGNTGELFF. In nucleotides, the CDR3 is TGTGCCAGTAGTATAGTGGGGGGAAACACCGGGGAGCTGTTTTTT.

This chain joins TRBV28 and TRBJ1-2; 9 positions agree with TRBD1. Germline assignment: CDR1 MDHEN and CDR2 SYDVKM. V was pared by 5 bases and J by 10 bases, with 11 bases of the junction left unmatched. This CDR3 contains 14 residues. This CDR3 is CASSPQPGQGYYTF. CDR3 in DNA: TGTGCCAGCAGTCCACAACCGGGACAGGGCTACTACACCTTC.

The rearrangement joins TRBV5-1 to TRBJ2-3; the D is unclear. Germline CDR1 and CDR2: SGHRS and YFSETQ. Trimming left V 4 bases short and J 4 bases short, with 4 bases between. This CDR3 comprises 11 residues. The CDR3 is CASSDADTQYF. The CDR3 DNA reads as TGCGCCAGCAGCGACGCAGATACGCAGTATTTT.

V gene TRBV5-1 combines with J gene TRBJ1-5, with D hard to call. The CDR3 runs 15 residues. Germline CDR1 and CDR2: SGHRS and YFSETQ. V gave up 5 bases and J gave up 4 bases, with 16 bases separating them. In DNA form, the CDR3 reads TGCGCCAGCAGGCGGTTACCAACAGAGAATCAGCCCCAGCATTTT. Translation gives CASRRLPTENQPQHF.

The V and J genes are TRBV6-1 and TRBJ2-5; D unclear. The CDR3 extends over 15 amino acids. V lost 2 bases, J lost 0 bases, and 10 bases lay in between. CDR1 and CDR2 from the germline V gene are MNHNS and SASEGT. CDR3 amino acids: CASSEFGVYQETQYF. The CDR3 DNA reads TGTGCCAGCAGTGAATTTGGAGTCTACCAAGAGACCCAGTACTTC.

For the CDR3, the DNA is TGTGCCAGCCGGCCAGATCCCCAGTCGTTGGGCTACACCTTC. It encodes CASRPDPQSLGYTF. This chain links TRBV7-3 with TRBJ1-2, with D unclear. From germline, CDR1 is SGHTA and CDR2 FQGTGA. Trimming shortened V by 8 bases and J by 8 bases, and 21 bases separated the two germline ends. This CDR3 region has 14 residues. Together with reference TRBV7-3 and TRBJ1-2, the CDR3 gives the full variable domain: GAGVSQTPSNKVTEKGKYVELRCDPISGHTALYWYRQSLGQGPEFLIYFQGTGAADDSGLPNDRFFAVRPEGSVSTLKIQRTERGDSAVYLCASRPDPQSLGYTFGSGTRLTVV.

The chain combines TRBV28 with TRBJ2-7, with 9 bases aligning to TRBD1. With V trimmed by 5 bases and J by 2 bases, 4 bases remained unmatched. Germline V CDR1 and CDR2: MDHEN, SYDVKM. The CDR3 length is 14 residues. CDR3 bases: TGTGCCAGCAGTACAGGGGGCGAAACCTACGAGCAGTACTTC. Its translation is CASSTGGETYEQYF.

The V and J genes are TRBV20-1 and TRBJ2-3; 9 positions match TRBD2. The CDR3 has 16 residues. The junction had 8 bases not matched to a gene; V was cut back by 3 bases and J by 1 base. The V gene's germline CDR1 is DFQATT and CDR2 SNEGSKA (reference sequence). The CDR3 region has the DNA TGCAGTGCTAGTAATCCAGAGCGGGGGGGCACAGATACGCAGTATTTT. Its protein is CSASNPERGGTDTQYF.

CDR3 sequence (DNA): TGTGCCAGTAGTAACGGGCAGAGCACCGGGGAGCTGTTTTTT. Translated: CASSNGQSTGELFF. V and J are TRBV19 and TRBJ2-2; D ambiguous. V dropped 4 bases and J dropped 4 bases, with 10 bases sitting between them. The CDR3 spans 14 residues. Germline CDR1 LNHDA, CDR2 SQIVND (reference sequence).

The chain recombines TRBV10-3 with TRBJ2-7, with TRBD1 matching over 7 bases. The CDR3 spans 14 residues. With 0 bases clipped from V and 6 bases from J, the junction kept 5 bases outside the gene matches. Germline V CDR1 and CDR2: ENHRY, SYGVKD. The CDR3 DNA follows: TGTGCCATCAGTGAGTCGGGACAGATATTCGAGCAGTACTTC. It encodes CAISESGQIFEQYF.

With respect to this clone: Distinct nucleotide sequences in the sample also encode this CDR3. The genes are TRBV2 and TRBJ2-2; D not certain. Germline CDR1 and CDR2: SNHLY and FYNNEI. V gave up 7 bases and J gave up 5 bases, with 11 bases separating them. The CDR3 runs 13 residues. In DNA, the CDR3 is TGTGCCAGCAAAGATAGGGATACCGGGGAGCTGTTTTTT. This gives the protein CASKDRDTGELFF.

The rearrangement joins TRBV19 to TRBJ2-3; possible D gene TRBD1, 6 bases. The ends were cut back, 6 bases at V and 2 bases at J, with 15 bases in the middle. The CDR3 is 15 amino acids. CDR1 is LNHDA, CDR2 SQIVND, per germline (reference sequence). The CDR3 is CASRRAGDPTDTQYF. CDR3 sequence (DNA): TGTGCCAGTAGGCGGGCAGGGGACCCCACAGATACGCAGTATTTT.

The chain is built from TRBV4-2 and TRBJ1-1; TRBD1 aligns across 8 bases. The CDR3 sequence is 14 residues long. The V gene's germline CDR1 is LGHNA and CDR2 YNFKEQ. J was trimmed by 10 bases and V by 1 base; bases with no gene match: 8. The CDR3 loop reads CASSQVSGGQTAFF. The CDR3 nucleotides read TGTGCCAGCAGCCAAGTATCAGGGGGCCAGACAGCTTTCTTT.

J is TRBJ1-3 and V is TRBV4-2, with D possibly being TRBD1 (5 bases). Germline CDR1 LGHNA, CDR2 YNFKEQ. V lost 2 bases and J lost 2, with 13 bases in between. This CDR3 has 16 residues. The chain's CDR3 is CASSQPRQSTGNTIYF. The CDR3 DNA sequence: TGTGCCAGCAGCCAACCCCGACAGTCTACTGGAAACACCATATATTTT.

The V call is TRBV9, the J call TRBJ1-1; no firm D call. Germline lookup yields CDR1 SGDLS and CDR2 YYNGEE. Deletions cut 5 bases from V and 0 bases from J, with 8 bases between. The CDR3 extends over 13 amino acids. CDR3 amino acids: CASSLQMNTEAFF. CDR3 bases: TGTGCCAGCAGTTTACAGATGAACACTGAAGCTTTCTTT. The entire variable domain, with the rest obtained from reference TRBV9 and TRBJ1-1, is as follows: DSGVTQTPKHLITATGQRVTLRCSPRSGDLSVYWYQQSLDQGLQFLIQYYNGEERAKGNILERFSAQQFPDLHSELNLSSLELGDSALYFCASSLQMNTEAFFGQGTRLTVV.

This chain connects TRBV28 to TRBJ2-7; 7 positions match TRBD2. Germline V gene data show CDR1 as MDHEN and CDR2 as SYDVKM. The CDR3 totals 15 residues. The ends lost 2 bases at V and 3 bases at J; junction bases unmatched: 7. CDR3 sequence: CASSLGRAAYYEQYF. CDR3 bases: TGTGCCAGCAGTTTAGGGAGGGCTGCGTACTACGAGCAGTACTTC.

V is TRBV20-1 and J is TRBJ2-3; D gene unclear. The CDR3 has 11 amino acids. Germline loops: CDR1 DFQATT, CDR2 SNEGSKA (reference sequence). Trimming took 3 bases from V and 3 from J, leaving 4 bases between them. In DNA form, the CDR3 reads TGCAGTGCTAGTGAGACAGATACGCAGTATTTT. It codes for CSASETDTQYF.

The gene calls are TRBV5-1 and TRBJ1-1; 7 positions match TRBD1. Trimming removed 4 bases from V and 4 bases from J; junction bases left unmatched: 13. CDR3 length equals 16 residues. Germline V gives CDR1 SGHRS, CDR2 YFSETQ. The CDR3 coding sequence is TGCGCCAGCAGCACCCCAATGACAGGGCCGAGCACTGAAGCTTTCTTT. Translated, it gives CASSTPMTGPSTEAFF.

The CDR3 nucleotides are TGTGCCAGCAGCTCAACCAGAGGGGCCATGGAAGGGGGGCAGTTCTTC. This sequence encodes CASSSTRGAMEGGQFF. This chain links TRBV4-2 with TRBJ2-1, with a weak D call TRBD1 (6 bases). Trimming removed 5 bases at V and 12 bases at J, with 26 bases between. The length of the CDR3 is 16 residues. From germline, CDR1 is LGHNA and CDR2 YNFKEQ.

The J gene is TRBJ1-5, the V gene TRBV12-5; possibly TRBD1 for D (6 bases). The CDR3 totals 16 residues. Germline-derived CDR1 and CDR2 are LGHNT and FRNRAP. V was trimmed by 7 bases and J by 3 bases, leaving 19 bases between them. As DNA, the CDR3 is TGTGCTAGTGCCTCCCCCACAGGGCCGGACAATCAGCCCCAGCATTTT. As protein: CASASPTGPDNQPQHF. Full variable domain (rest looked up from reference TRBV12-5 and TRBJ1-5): DARVTQTPRHKVTEMGQEVTMRCQPILGHNTVFWYRQTMMQGLELLAYFRNRAPLDDSGMPKDRFSAEMPDATLATLKIQPSEPRDSAVYFCASASPTGPDNQPQHFGDGTRLSIL.

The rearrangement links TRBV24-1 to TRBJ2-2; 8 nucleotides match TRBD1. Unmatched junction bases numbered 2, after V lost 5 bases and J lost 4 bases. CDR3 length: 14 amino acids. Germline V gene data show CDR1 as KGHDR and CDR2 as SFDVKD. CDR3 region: CATSVRGLTGELFF. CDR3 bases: TGTGCCACCAGTGTCAGGGGGCTCACCGGGGAGCTGTTTTTT.

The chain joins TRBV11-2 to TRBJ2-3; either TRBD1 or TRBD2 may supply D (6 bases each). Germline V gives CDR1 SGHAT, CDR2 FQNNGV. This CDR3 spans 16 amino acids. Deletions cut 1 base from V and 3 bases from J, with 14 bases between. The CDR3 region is CASSLGGGLETDTQYF. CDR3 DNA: TGTGCCAGCAGCTTAGGAGGGGGGTTGGAGACAGATACGCAGTATTTT.

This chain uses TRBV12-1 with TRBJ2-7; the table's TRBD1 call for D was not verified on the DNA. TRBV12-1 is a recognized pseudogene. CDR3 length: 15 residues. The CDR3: CASSPGQKSSHEQYF. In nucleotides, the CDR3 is TGTGCCAGCAGCCCTGGACAGAAAAGTAGCCACGAGCAGTACTTC.

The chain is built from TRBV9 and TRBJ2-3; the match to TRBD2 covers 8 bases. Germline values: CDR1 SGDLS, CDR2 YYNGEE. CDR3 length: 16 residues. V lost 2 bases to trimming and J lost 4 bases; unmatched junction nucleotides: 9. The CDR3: CASSVQSGGVPDTQYF. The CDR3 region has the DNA TGTGCCAGCAGCGTCCAGAGCGGGGGTGTGCCAGATACGCAGTATTTT. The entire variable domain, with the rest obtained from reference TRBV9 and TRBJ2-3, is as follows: DSGVTQTPKHLITATGQRVTLRCSPRSGDLSVYWYQQSLDQGLQFLIQYYNGEERAKGNILERFSAQQFPDLHSELNLSSLELGDSALYFCASSVQSGGVPDTQYFGPGTRLTVL.

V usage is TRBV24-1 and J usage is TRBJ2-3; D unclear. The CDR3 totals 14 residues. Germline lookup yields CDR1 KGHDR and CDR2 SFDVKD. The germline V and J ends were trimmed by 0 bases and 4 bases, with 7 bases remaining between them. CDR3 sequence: CATSDLQAPDTQYF. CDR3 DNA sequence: TGTGCCACCAGTGATTTGCAGGCCCCAGATACGCAGTATTTT.

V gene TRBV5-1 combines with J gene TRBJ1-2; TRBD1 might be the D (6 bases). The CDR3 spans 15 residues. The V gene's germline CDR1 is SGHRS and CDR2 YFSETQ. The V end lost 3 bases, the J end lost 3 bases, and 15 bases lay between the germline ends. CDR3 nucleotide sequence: TGCGCCAGCAGCTCCCTGGGGGGGGCCCACTATGGCTACACCTTC. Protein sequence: CASSSLGGAHYGYTF.

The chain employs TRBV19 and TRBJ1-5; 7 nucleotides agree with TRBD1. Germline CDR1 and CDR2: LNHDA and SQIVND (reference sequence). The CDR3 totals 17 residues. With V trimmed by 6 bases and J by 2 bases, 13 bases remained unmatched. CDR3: CASSSDQGGWGNQPQHF. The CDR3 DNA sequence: TGTGCCAGTAGCAGTGACCAAGGGGGCTGGGGCAATCAGCCCCAGCATTTT.

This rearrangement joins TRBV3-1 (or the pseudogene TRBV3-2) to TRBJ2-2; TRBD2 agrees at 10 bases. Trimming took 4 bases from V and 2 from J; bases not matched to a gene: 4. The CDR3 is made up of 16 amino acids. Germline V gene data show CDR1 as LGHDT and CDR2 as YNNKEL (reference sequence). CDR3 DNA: TGTGCCAGCAGCCGGCGGACTAGCGGTAACACCGGGGAGCTGTTTTTT. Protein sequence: CASSRRTSGNTGELFF.